One and the same sample provided the 14 T cell receptor beta chains below, sequenced in a study of blood T cell repertoires in COVID-19 (dated by TCRdb to 2018 to 2020). Libraries came from the immunoSEQ multiplex PCR assay. The table comes from immuneACCESS by way of TCRdb, which keeps in-frame sequences with V and J called. Part of the clones is missing from these tables; in studies checked, under half for an unresolved V gene and the rest for unknown reasons. The sample records approximately 150,000 clones, around 86% of which are singletons. 2.5% to 3% of the sample comes from the top ten. The sample taken for sequencing was peripheral blood. These receptor sequences come from a woman aged 80 or older with COVID-19, enrolled during active disease.

The rearrangement joins TRBV18 to TRBJ2-3; TRBD2 agrees at 11 bases. V dropped 3 bases and J dropped 3; count of bases not matched to a gene: 5. The CDR3 extends over 16 amino acids. Germline CDR1 KGHSH, CDR2 LQKENI. CDR3 in amino acids: CASSPPTSGRTDTQYF. In DNA, the CDR3 is TGTGCCAGCTCACCGCCAACTAGCGGGAGAACAGATACGCAGTATTTT.

The chain uses TRBV2 and TRBJ2-7, with 7 positions matching TRBD2. CDR1 and CDR2 from the germline V gene are SNHLY and FYNNEI. The trim removed 8 bases at V and 7 bases at J, leaving 8 bases unmatched. The length of the CDR3 is 12 residues. The CDR3 coding sequence is TGTGCCAGCCGGGGGGACGGTTGGGAGCAGTACTTC. Translation: CASRGDGWEQYF.

J is TRBJ2-3 and V is TRBV5-1; TRBD2 is a possible D gene (5 bases). CDR1 and CDR2 from the germline V gene are SGHRS and YFSETQ. This CDR3 has 16 residues. V lost 5 bases and J 0 bases, leaving 16 bases between the germline ends. The CDR3, as DNA: TGCGCCAGCAGTGGACGGAGCGGCCCTAGCACAGATACGCAGTATTTT. Protein: CASSGRSGPSTDTQYF.

This clone appeared a single time. V is TRBV10-3 and J is TRBJ1-5; D might be TRBD1 (5 bases). Trimming took off 0 bases at V and 5 bases at J, with 11 bases between the two ends. The CDR3 is 15 residues long. Germline V gives CDR1 ENHRY, CDR2 SYGVKD. CDR3 sequence reads: CAISESAGGHQPQHF. The CDR3 nucleotides are TGTGCCATCAGTGAGTCTGCGGGGGGACATCAGCCCCAGCATTTT.

The genes are TRBV6-5 and TRBJ1-1, with 7 bases lining up with TRBD1. Losses at the gene ends were 11 bases for V and 4 bases for J; bases not matched to a gene: 7. This CDR3 has 12 residues. The germline V gene encodes CDR1 MNHEY and CDR2 SVGAGI. For the CDR3, the DNA is TGTGCCTCTGGACAGGTCGGCACTGAAGCTTTCTTT. This translates into CASGQVGTEAFF.

The chain couples TRBV19 to TRBJ2-4, with 9 bases aligning to TRBD1. The CDR3 contains 16 residues. Germline loops: CDR1 LNHDA, CDR2 SQIVND (reference sequence). The ends lost 3 bases at V and 5 bases at J; junction bases unmatched: 8. The CDR3 loop is CASSISTGGQENIQYF. CDR3 nucleotides: TGTGCCAGTAGTATTTCGACAGGGGGGCAGGAAAACATTCAGTACTTC.

This chain joins TRBV28 and TRBJ2-7; the match to TRBD1 covers 8 bases. This CDR3 contains 16 residues. Trimming cost V 6 bases and J 2 bases; bases outside gene matches: 12. CDR1 is MDHEN and CDR2 is SYDVKM in the germline V gene. CDR3 sequence (DNA): TGTGCCAGCAGCTGGGCGGGACAGGCGAAAACCTACGAGCAGTACTTC. This encodes CASSWAGQAKTYEQYF.

In its sample, this clone was seen once. The chain carries TRBV6-6 and TRBJ1-2; D call uncertain. The CDR3 is 14 residues long. The ends were cut back, 6 bases at V and 5 bases at J, with 16 bases in the middle. Germline-derived CDR1 and CDR2 are MNHNY and SVGAGI (reference sequence). Written as DNA, the CDR3 is TGTGCCAGCAGAACACCCGGGAGGGCGTATGGCTACACCTTC. Translation gives CASRTPGRAYGYTF.

The rearrangement links TRBV11-2 to TRBJ2-2, with 7 positions matching TRBD1. With V trimmed by 4 bases and J by 2 bases, 4 bases remained unmatched. The CDR3 extends over 15 amino acids. Germline-derived CDR1 and CDR2 are SGHAT and FQNNGV. CDR3: CASSSGTVNTGELFF. The CDR3, as DNA: TGTGCCAGCAGCTCCGGGACAGTAAACACCGGGGAGCTGTTTTTT. Supplemented by reference TRBV11-2 and TRBJ2-2, the full variable domain reads EAGVAQSPRYKIIEKRQSVAFWCNPISGHATLYWYQQILGQGPKLLIQFQNNGVVDDSQLPKDRFSAERLKGVDSTLKIQPAKLEDSAVYLCASSSGTVNTGELFFGEGSRLTVL.

This clone appeared a single time. The chain links TRBV5-1 to TRBJ2-5, with 14 nucleotides matching TRBD2. The CDR3 is made up of 15 amino acids. Germline V gives CDR1 SGHRS, CDR2 YFSETQ. Losses at the gene ends were 0 bases for V and 5 bases for J; bases not matched to a gene: 0. CDR3 protein: CASSLGTSGRETQYF. In DNA, the CDR3 is TGCGCCAGCAGCTTGGGGACTAGCGGGAGGGAGACCCAGTACTTC.

The V and J genes are TRBV28 and TRBJ2-5, with 7 positions matching TRBD2. CDR3 length: 15 residues. Germline values: CDR1 MDHEN, CDR2 SYDVKM. V lost 7 bases, J lost 4 bases, and 12 bases stayed unmatched. DNA of the CDR3: TGTGCCAGCACCCGATCGATAGGGAGGGCAGAGACCCAGTACTTC. This gives the protein CASTRSIGRAETQYF.

J is TRBJ1-6 and V is TRBV11-2, with no clear D. The germline V and J ends were trimmed by 2 bases and 6 bases, with 11 bases remaining between them. Germline V lookup: CDR1 SGHAT, CDR2 FQNNGV. This CDR3 contains 15 residues. The CDR3 DNA reads TGTGCCAGCAGCTTAAGCCAGGTTACTAATTCACCCCTCCACTTT. Translation: CASSLSQVTNSPLHF. The variable domain in full, completed from reference TRBV11-2 and TRBJ1-6, reads EAGVAQSPRYKIIEKRQSVAFWCNPISGHATLYWYQQILGQGPKLLIQFQNNGVVDDSQLPKDRFSAERLKGVDSTLKIQPAKLEDSAVYLCASSLSQVTNSPLHFGNGTRLTVT.

The V call is TRBV7-9, the J call TRBJ2-1; D not certain. Germline V gene data show CDR1 as SEHNR and CDR2 as FQNEAQ (reference sequence). Trimming stripped 5 bases from V and 5 bases from J, with 13 bases between. This CDR3 region has 14 residues. CDR3 DNA: TGTGCCAGCAGCCTCCGGGTCTCGGACAATGAGCAGTTCTTC. Its translation: CASSLRVSDNEQFF.

This sequence joins TRBV4-3 and TRBJ1-2; no clear D. The V end was cut by 1 base, the J end by 6 bases, with 12 bases between. Germline V lookup: CDR1 LGHNA, CDR2 YSLEER. The CDR3 contains 14 residues. The chain's CDR3 is CASSQGVGPNGYTF. CDR3 bases: TGCGCCAGCAGCCAAGGGGTGGGCCCCAATGGCTACACCTTC.